What follows is one T cell receptor (beta chain) and its context. CDR1 SGHRS and CDR2 YFSETQ come from the germline V gene. The CDR3 contains 14 residues. The V end lost 0 bases, the J end lost 2 bases, and 8 bases lay between the germline ends. The data were obtained in a study of PD-L1 blockade in urothelial cancer. Study in general: Blood drawn 3 weeks (second dose) and 6 weeks after treatment start was analyzed. A median of about 140,000 T cells was found in the blood samples.

TCR analog templates of synthetic origin were spiked into each PCR. Some clones are missing from TCRdb's copy, which holds only in-frame ones; the method was immunoSEQ multiplex PCR. The sample lists more than 30,000 clones, about four fifths seen once, with around 17% in the top ten. There were between 1 and 8 samples from each patient, taken pretreatment and on-treatment. This sample comprised PBMCs, obtained around atezolizumab (anti-PD-L1) treatment. The sequence was collected from a man aged 55 to 70 with urothelial cancer. The genes are TRBV5-1 and TRBJ2-5; possible D gene TRBD2, 5 bases. This CDR3 reads CASSLVPGQETQYF. CDR3 bases: TGCGCCAGCAGCTTGGTTCCGGGACAAGAGACCCAGTACTTC. The full variable domain, with the rest looked up from reference TRBV5-1 and TRBJ2-5, is KAGVTQTPRYLIKTRGQQVTLSCSPISGHRSVSWYQQTPGQGLQFLFEYFSETQRNKGNFPGRFSGRQFSNSRSEMNVSTLELGDSALYLCASSLVPGQETQYFGPGTRLLVL.